What follows are 4 T cell receptor beta chains derived from one specimen sequenced in a study of identical twins. TCRdb re-called the 5' RACE reads with MiXCR, one entry per CDR3 protein. In the table there are 200,000 to 250,000 distinct CDR3 sequences, 7.5% of which are singletons. These sequences were also reported in another study, on yellow fever vaccine responses in identical twins.

The specimen was memory (CD45RO+) T cells sorted from blood. Receptors were obtained from a woman under 30 in good health.

This clonotype occurred many times. V gene TRBV20-1 combines with J gene TRBJ2-5; D not certain. This CDR3 is built from 9 residues. CDR1 is DFQATT, CDR2 SNEGSKA, per germline (reference sequence). Trimming took off 6 bases at V and 4 bases at J, with 3 bases between the two ends. DNA of the CDR3: TGCAGTGCCCCAGAGACCCAGTACTTC. It yields the protein CSAPETQYF.

This clonotype was found a few times. The V call is TRBV20-1, the J call TRBJ1-2, with 9 bases matching TRBD1. The CDR3 totals 14 residues. Germline CDR1 is DFQATT and CDR2 is SNEGSKA (reference sequence). V was clipped by 4 bases and J by 4 bases; unmatched bases: 7. CDR3 loop: CSAIKRDRAYGYTF. DNA of the CDR3: TGCAGTGCTATAAAACGGGACAGGGCCTATGGCTACACCTTC.

The V gene is TRBV24-1, the J gene TRBJ2-7, with TRBD1 as a possible D gene (6 bases). V lost 2 bases and J 9 bases, leaving 16 bases between the germline ends. CDR1 and CDR2 from the germline V gene are KGHDR and SFDVKD. The CDR3 runs to 14 residues. CDR3 sequence (DNA): TGTGCCACCAGTGATTCCCTCAGGGGACGTGCGCAGTACTTC. Protein sequence: CATSDSLRGRAQYF.

This clonotype was detected ten times or more. V and J are TRBV29-1 and TRBJ2-7; 9 positions match TRBD2. Germline assignment: CDR1 SQVTM and CDR2 ANQGSEA. The CDR3 has 14 residues. With 4 bases clipped from V and 1 base from J, the junction kept 5 bases outside the gene matches. The CDR3 loop is CSVGSSGTSYEQYF. The CDR3 nucleotides read TGCAGCGTTGGTTCTAGCGGGACGTCCTACGAGCAGTACTTC.